These T cell receptor beta chains were read from a single sample in a study of cytomegalovirus exposure and HLA in healthy donors. Profiling relied on immunoSEQ multiplex PCR, and the TCRdb table lists in-frame clones only, not all of them. The table lists 300,000 or so clones, roughly 81% of them singletons, with about 2% in the top ten. Sequencing used PBMCs. The receptor set was obtained from a woman between 40 and 50 years old in good health and CMV-seropositive. The CDR3 runs from the conserved cysteine through the conserved F or W. Fields, in order: V gene, J gene, clone size, D gene, CDR3 protein, CDR3 DNA. The D gene is left open where the match is weak. Not every row has a clone size; where given, it reads once, few, many or a size class.

v_gene: TRBV5-6
j_gene: TRBJ1-4
abundance: .
d_gene: TRBD1
CDR3aa: CASSLGGPWTGTDEKLFF
CDR3nt: TGTGCCAGCAGCTTGGGGGGACCTTGGACAGGGACGGATGAAAAACTGTTTTTT

v_gene: TRBV11-3
j_gene: TRBJ2-7
abundance: few
d_gene: .
CDR3aa: CASSYISGGRGSPYEQYF
CDR3nt: TGTGCCAGCAGCTACATTTCCGGGGGCAGGGGGAGTCCCTACGAGCAGTACTTC

v_gene: TRBV6-1
j_gene: TRBJ2-7
abundance: .
d_gene: .
CDR3aa: CASSEVQASSYEQYF
CDR3nt: TGTGCCAGCAGTGAAGTTCAGGCGAGCTCCTACGAGCAGTACTTC

v_gene: TRBV9
j_gene: TRBJ2-7
abundance: .
d_gene: .
CDR3aa: CASSVGGNGYEQYF
CDR3nt: TGTGCCAGCAGCGTAGGAGGGAATGGATACGAGCAGTACTTC

v_gene: TRBV9
j_gene: TRBJ2-2
abundance: .
d_gene: TRBD2
CDR3aa: CASSPRGGGKNTGELFF
CDR3nt: TGTGCCAGCAGCCCGCGTGGGGGGGGAAAAAACACCGGGGAGCTGTTTTTT

v_gene: TRBV5-1
j_gene: TRBJ2-6
abundance: .
d_gene: .
CDR3aa: CASSGGTARVGGANVLTF
CDR3nt: TGCGCCAGCAGCGGCGGGACAGCGAGGGTGGGTGGGGCCAACGTCCTGACTTTC

v_gene: TRBV7-9
j_gene: TRBJ2-7
abundance: .
d_gene: TRBD1
CDR3aa: CASSGDRGTYEQYF
CDR3nt: TGTGCCAGCAGCGGGGACAGGGGGACCTACGAGCAGTACTTC

v_gene: TRBV5-1
j_gene: TRBJ1-4
abundance: .
d_gene: .
CDR3aa: CASSLSGTTNEKLFF
CDR3nt: TGCGCCAGCAGCTTGTCCGGGACTACTAATGAAAAACTGTTTTTT

v_gene: TRBV19
j_gene: TRBJ2-7
abundance: .
d_gene: TRBD1
CDR3aa: CASSIPGQGAITYEQYF
CDR3nt: TGTGCCAGTAGTATTCCTGGCCAGGGGGCAATAACCTACGAGCAGTACTTC

v_gene: TRBV7-3
j_gene: TRBJ2-1
abundance: .
d_gene: .
CDR3aa: CASSLPPVSLLNNEQFF
CDR3nt: TGTGCCAGCAGCTTACCCCCCGTTTCTCTCCTAAACAATGAGCAGTTCTTC

v_gene: TRBV7-9
j_gene: TRBJ2-7
abundance: once
d_gene: .
CDR3aa: CASSHGGAYEQYF
CDR3nt: TGTGCCAGCAGCCATGGAGGGGCCTACGAGCAGTACTTC

v_gene: TRBV7-2
j_gene: TRBJ1-1
abundance: .
d_gene: .
CDR3aa: CASSILQGSTEAFF
CDR3nt: TGTGCCAGCAGCATACTACAGGGAAGCACTGAAGCTTTCTTT

v_gene: TRBV29-1
j_gene: TRBJ2-5
abundance: .
d_gene: .
CDR3aa: CSVDLSQETQYF
CDR3nt: TGCAGCGTTGATTTGAGCCAAGAGACCCAGTACTTC

v_gene: TRBV4-3
j_gene: TRBJ2-2
abundance: .
d_gene: .
CDR3aa: CASLSETGELFF
CDR3nt: TGCGCCAGCCTTAGCGAAACCGGGGAGCTGTTTTTT

v_gene: TRBV10-3
j_gene: TRBJ1-1
abundance: .
d_gene: TRBD1
CDR3aa: CAIRSDRGDTEAFF
CDR3nt: TGTGCCATCAGGTCGGACAGGGGGGACACTGAAGCTTTCTTT

v_gene: TRBV4-3
j_gene: TRBJ1-2
abundance: .
d_gene: .
CDR3aa: CASRQDLRGTPQGYTF
CDR3nt: TGCGCCAGCAGGCAAGATTTACGGGGTACTCCACAAGGCTACACCTTC

v_gene: TRBV6-6
j_gene: TRBJ2-2
abundance: .
d_gene: .
CDR3aa: CASSYPLPDTGELFF
CDR3nt: TGTGCCAGCAGTTACCCCCTTCCCGACACCGGGGAGCTGTTTTTT

v_gene: TRBV9
j_gene: TRBJ2-1
abundance: .
d_gene: .
CDR3aa: CASSTTGGYNEQFF
CDR3nt: TGTGCCAGCAGCACCACCGGGGGTTACAATGAGCAGTTCTTC

v_gene: TRBV7-3
j_gene: TRBJ2-1
abundance: .
d_gene: .
CDR3aa: CASSLNGGPGEQFF
CDR3nt: TGTGCCAGCAGCTTAAACGGAGGCCCGGGGGAGCAGTTCTTC

v_gene: TRBV4-1
j_gene: TRBJ2-7
abundance: .
d_gene: .
CDR3aa: CASSQEGASSYEQYF
CDR3nt: TGCGCCAGCAGCCAAGAGGGAGCGAGCTCCTACGAGCAGTACTTC

v_gene: TRBV11-3
j_gene: TRBJ2-1
abundance: .
d_gene: TRBD1
CDR3aa: CASSNLRDRGHNEQFF
CDR3nt: TGTGCCAGCAGCAATCTCCGGGACAGGGGGCACAATGAGCAGTTCTTC

v_gene: TRBV7-2
j_gene: TRBJ1-1
abundance: .
d_gene: .
CDR3aa: CASSLSLTANTEAFF
CDR3nt: TGTGCCAGCAGCTTAAGTTTGACAGCCAACACTGAAGCTTTCTTT

v_gene: TRBV5-6
j_gene: TRBJ1-5
abundance: few
d_gene: .
CDR3aa: CASSPGNQPQHF
CDR3nt: TGTGCCAGCAGCCCGGGGAATCAGCCCCAGCATTTT

v_gene: TRBV4-2
j_gene: TRBJ2-3
abundance: .
d_gene: TRBD2
CDR3aa: CASSQDPAGRTPDTQYF
CDR3nt: TGTGCCAGCAGCCAAGATCCAGCGGGGCGGACACCAGATACGCAGTATTTT

v_gene: TRBV2
j_gene: TRBJ2-5
abundance: .
d_gene: TRBD2
CDR3aa: CASNPRGYGTSGSVQYF
CDR3nt: TGTGCCAGCAACCCCCGGGGGTATGGGACTAGCGGGAGCGTGCAGTACTTC

v_gene: TRBV13
j_gene: TRBJ1-3
abundance: .
d_gene: TRBD1
CDR3aa: CASTTDRGPLGNTIYF
CDR3nt: TGTGCCAGCACCACGGACAGGGGCCCCCTTGGAAACACCATATATTTT

v_gene: TRBV29-1
j_gene: TRBJ2-1
abundance: .
d_gene: TRBD1
CDR3aa: CSLGQGGNEQFF
CDR3nt: TGCAGCTTAGGACAGGGAGGCAATGAGCAGTTCTTC

v_gene: TRBV18
j_gene: TRBJ1-1
abundance: .
d_gene: .
CDR3aa: CASSPREDTEAFF
CDR3nt: TGTGCCAGCTCACCGCGCGAGGACACTGAAGCTTTCTTT

v_gene: TRBV5-5
j_gene: TRBJ1-1
abundance: .
d_gene: .
CDR3aa: CASSLGRGEAFF
CDR3nt: TGTGCCAGCAGCTTGGGGCGAGGTGAAGCTTTCTTT

v_gene: TRBV27
j_gene: TRBJ2-1
abundance: once
d_gene: TRBD2
CDR3aa: CASSLDSSGRPRVLHEQFF
CDR3nt: TGTGCCAGCAGTTTAGATTCTAGCGGGAGGCCGCGCGTCCTCCATGAGCAGTTCTTC

v_gene: TRBV4-2
j_gene: TRBJ2-7
abundance: .
d_gene: .
CDR3aa: CASSRPTAAYEQYF
CDR3nt: TGTGCCAGCAGCCGACCGACAGCTGCCTACGAGCAGTACTTC

v_gene: TRBV6-5
j_gene: TRBJ2-7
abundance: .
d_gene: .
CDR3aa: CATRDIESSYEQYF
CDR3nt: TGTGCCACCAGGGACATCGAGAGCTCCTACGAGCAGTACTTC

v_gene: TRBV7-2
j_gene: TRBJ1-6
abundance: .
d_gene: .
CDR3aa: CASSQGLGPLHF
CDR3nt: TGTGCCAGCAGCCAAGGACTGGGGCCCCTCCACTTT

v_gene: TRBV11-2
j_gene: TRBJ1-1
abundance: .
d_gene: .
CDR3aa: CASSLRENTEAFF
CDR3nt: TGTGCCAGCAGCTTGAGGGAGAACACTGAAGCTTTCTTT

v_gene: TRBV30
j_gene: TRBJ1-1
abundance: .
d_gene: .
CDR3aa: CAWSVGLNTEAFF
CDR3nt: TGTGCCTGGAGTGTGGGGCTAAACACTGAAGCTTTCTTT

v_gene: TRBV27
j_gene: TRBJ2-5
abundance: .
d_gene: TRBD2
CDR3aa: CASSLGGSETQYF
CDR3nt: TGTGCCAGCAGTTTGGGAGGGTCAGAGACCCAGTACTTC

v_gene: TRBV14
j_gene: TRBJ2-7
abundance: .
d_gene: TRBD1
CDR3aa: CASSRDRGGYEQYF
CDR3nt: TGTGCCAGCAGCCGGGACAGGGGAGGCTACGAGCAGTACTTC

v_gene: TRBV7-2
j_gene: TRBJ2-1
abundance: .
d_gene: .
CDR3aa: CASSSRGTSYNEQFF
CDR3nt: TGTGCCAGCAGCTCGAGGGGGACGTCCTACAATGAGCAGTTCTTC

v_gene: TRBV4-3
j_gene: TRBJ2-3
abundance: .
d_gene: .
CDR3aa: CASSQERGNTQYF
CDR3nt: TGCGCCAGCAGCCAAGAGCGAGGAAATACGCAGTATTTT